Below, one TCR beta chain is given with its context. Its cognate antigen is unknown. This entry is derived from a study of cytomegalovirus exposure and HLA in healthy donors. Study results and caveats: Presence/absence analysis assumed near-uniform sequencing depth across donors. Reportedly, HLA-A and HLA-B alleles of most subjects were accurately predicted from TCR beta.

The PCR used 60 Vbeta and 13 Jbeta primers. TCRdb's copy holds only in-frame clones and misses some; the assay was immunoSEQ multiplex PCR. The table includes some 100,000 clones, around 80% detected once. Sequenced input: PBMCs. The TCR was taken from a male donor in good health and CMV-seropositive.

In DNA, the CDR3 is TGTGCCAGCACATGGGGAGGCACCGGGGAGCTGTTTTTT. Its protein product is CASTWGGTGELFF. The V gene is TRBV2, the J gene TRBJ2-2; D is possibly TRBD2 (6 bases). The CDR3 consists of 13 residues. V was trimmed by 7 bases and J by 4 bases, leaving 10 bases between them. The germline CDR1 and CDR2 sequences are SNHLY and FYNNEI.